These 9 T cell receptor beta chains were all obtained from the same sample, sequenced in a study of blood T cell repertoires in COVID-19. Sequenced by immunoSEQ multiplex PCR; TCRdb stores in-frame clones only, minus some. The sample holds 35,000 to 50,000 clones, about 88% seen once. What was sequenced was peripheral blood. The source of these receptors is a human donor in a cohort sampled during active COVID-19.

The chain links TRBV28 to TRBJ1-2; D perhaps matches TRBD1 (5 bases). The germline CDR1 and CDR2 sequences are MDHEN and SYDVKM. V was clipped by 1 base and J by 8 bases, with 14 bases between them. The CDR3 sequence is 14 residues long. CDR3 nucleotides: TGTGCCAGCAGTTTATTGACAGCTCTAGAGGGCTACACCTTC. This encodes CASSLLTALEGYTF.

The chain carries TRBV4-1 and TRBJ2-1; 16 bases agree with TRBD2. The J segment lost 7 bases and the V segment lost 5 bases, leaving 5 bases of the junction unmatched. The CDR3 is made up of 16 amino acids. Germline assignment: CDR1 MGHRA and CDR2 YSYEKL. The CDR3 reads CASSLGLAGGGNEQFF. DNA for the CDR3: TGCGCCAGCAGCTTGGGACTAGCGGGGGGGGGAAATGAGCAGTTCTTC.

The chain couples TRBV7-8 to TRBJ2-5; the D is unclear. This CDR3 region has 13 residues. Between the trimmed V and J ends, which lost 1 base and 2 bases, there was a span of 5 bases. The germline gives CDR1 SGHVS, CDR2 FQNEAQ. The CDR3 reads CASSLGGQETQYF. As DNA, the CDR3 is TGTGCCAGCAGCTTAGGCGGTCAAGAGACCCAGTACTTC.

The chain uses TRBV2 and TRBJ2-5; no definite D call. This CDR3 contains 11 residues. V was pared by 3 bases and J by 4 bases, with 3 bases between. CDR1 is SNHLY and CDR2 is FYNNEI in the germline V gene. DNA of the CDR3: TGTGCCAGCAGTGACGGAGAGACCCAGTACTTC. As protein: CASSDGETQYF.

This chain links TRBV7-3 with TRBJ2-1; perhaps TRBD2 as D (6 bases). CDR1 and CDR2 from the germline V gene are SGHTA and FQGTGA. The CDR3 spans 17 residues. V lost 0 bases, J lost 2 bases, and 14 bases lay in between. DNA for the CDR3: TGTGCCAGCAGCTTAACGGGGCGGACGGGAGCCTACAATGAGCAGTTCTTC. Translating gives CASSLTGRTGAYNEQFF. The full variable domain, completed using reference TRBV7-3 and TRBJ2-1, is GAGVSQTPSNKVTEKGKYVELRCDPISGHTALYWYRQSLGQGPEFLIYFQGTGAADDSGLPNDRFFAVRPEGSVSTLKIQRTERGDSAVYLCASSLTGRTGAYNEQFFGPGTRLTVL.

The V call is TRBV28, the J call TRBJ2-7, with 10 bases identical to TRBD1. The trim removed 5 bases at V and 4 bases at J, leaving 14 bases unmatched. CDR1 and CDR2 (germline): MDHEN, SYDVKM. CDR3 size: 17 residues. The DNA for the CDR3 is TGTGCCAGCAGTCGAAAAGGGACAGGGGCTTTTGGATACGAGCAGTACTTC. Protein: CASSRKGTGAFGYEQYF.

This chain uses TRBV7-6 with TRBJ2-2, with 9 positions matching TRBD1. The germline gives CDR1 SGHVS, CDR2 FNYEAQ. The CDR3 loop spans 16 amino acids. V shed 5 bases and J 0 bases; nucleotides not matched to a gene: 4. The CDR3: CASSAGDRANTGELFF. CDR3 sequence (DNA): TGTGCCAGCAGCGCTGGGGACAGGGCGAACACCGGGGAGCTGTTTTTT.

In DNA, the CDR3 is TGTGCCAGCAGTGAGGACAGTTTGAGCACTGAAGCTTTCTTT. Residues: CASSEDSLSTEAFF. This chain connects TRBV6-1 to TRBJ1-1; D is perhaps TRBD1 (6 bases). This CDR3 has 14 residues. Germline CDR1 and CDR2: MNHNS and SASEGT. V was trimmed by 3 bases and J by 4 bases, leaving 12 bases between them.

The chain has TRBV7-3 and TRBJ2-3; 10 nucleotides match TRBD2. The CDR3 length is 17 residues. The J segment lost 0 bases and the V segment lost 5 bases, leaving 8 bases of the junction unmatched. The germline CDR1 and CDR2 sequences are SGHTA and FQGTGA. Here the CDR3 reads CASSPPGLAESTDTQYF. The CDR3 DNA follows: TGTGCCAGCAGCCCCCCCGGACTAGCGGAGAGCACAGATACGCAGTATTTT.